A single TCR beta chain is shown here with its context. The target antigen is unknown. The record originates from a study of CD8 T cells in ankylosing spondylitis. Overall study findings and caveats: A TCR beta motif of several highly homologous variants appeared characteristic of ankylosing spondylitis blood. Matched ankylosing spondylitis synovial fluid reportedly showed significant enrichment of disease-linked clones.

The germline V gene encodes CDR1 SQVTM and CDR2 ANQGSEA. The V end was cut by 7 bases, the J end by 1 base, with 10 bases between. The CDR3 has 12 residues. One entry per CDR3 protein, called by TCRdb with MiXCR from the 5' RACE reads. The sample lists some 450,000 distinct CDR3 sequences, 17% occurring once. The clonotype comes from a male donor with ankylosing spondylitis. This sequence joins TRBV29-1 and TRBJ2-5; D may be TRBD1 or TRBD2 (5 bases each). The sample taken for sequencing was blood, either unsorted or a sorted T cell fraction (not recorded which). CDR3 amino acids: CSGRESQETQYF. The DNA of the CDR3 is TGCAGCGGCAGGGAGAGCCAAGAGACCCAGTACTTC.